The entry below describes one T cell receptor beta chain. V shed 4 bases, J shed 2 bases, and the junction held 5 bases outside the gene matches. Germline V lookup: CDR1 LGHDT, CDR2 YNNKEL (reference sequence). The CDR3 spans 15 residues. The lymph nodes were axillary draining lymph nodes from breast cancer patients. The sample comes from a study of breast tumors, draining lymph nodes, adjacent tissues. TCRdb recomputed calls from the multiplex PCR reads with MiXCR, one row per CDR3 protein. The sample yields some 120,000 distinct CDR3 sequences, 21% seen once. Sequencing was done on a sample of axillary lymph node tissue. The chain uses TRBV3-1 and TRBJ1-3, with 7 nucleotides matching TRBD1. This receptor was taken from a female donor with breast cancer. Some clones in this sample may be carry-over from other donors' samples. CDR3 loop: CASSRTGVPGNTIYF. The CDR3 nucleotides are TGTGCCAGCAGCCGTACAGGGGTTCCTGGAAACACCATATATTTT.